This is a list of T cell receptor beta chains from one sample in a study of molecular identifiers for immune sequencing clone quantification. One entry per CDR3 protein results from TCRdb running MiXCR on the PCR reads. The sample yields about 320,000 distinct CDR3 sequences, about a fifth seen once. The sample comprised naive CD8+ T cells from blood, with Jurkat cell RNA spiked in. The receptors shown here come from a human donor in good health. Some libraries in this study had Jurkat cell RNA spiked in. CDR3s include the opening cysteine and the closing phenylalanine or tryptophan. Each record gives: J gene, clone size, D gene, V gene, CDR3 DNA, CDR3 protein. D genes are given only for firm matches. Not all rows give a size; the values are once, few, many and, for expanded clones, a class.

TRBJ2-7,few,TRBD2,TRBV27,TGTGCCAGCAGTTTATCGGCGGGAGGCCCCTACGAGCAGTACTTC,CASSLSAGGPYEQYF
TRBJ2-3,many,TRBD2,TRBV12-3/TRBV12-4,TGTGCCAGCAGCCTCTCTGGACTAGCGAGTTACACAGATACGCAGTATTTT,CASSLSGLASYTDTQYF
TRBJ2-1,many,TRBD2,TRBV2,TGTGCCAGCAGTGAGAGCGGGGGGTACAATGAGCAGTTCTTC,CASSESGGYNEQFF
TRBJ2-2,-,TRBD1,TRBV4-3,TGCGCCAGCAGCCAAGATAGGGGACAGGGCGTCGCGAACACCGGGGAGCTGTTTTTT,CASSQDRGQGVANTGELFF
TRBJ2-7,-,TRBD2,TRBV27,TGTGCCAGCAGTTTATACGGTACTAGCGCTAGCTACGAGCAGTACTTC,CASSLYGTSASYEQYF
TRBJ2-7,-,TRBD2,TRBV27,TGTGCCAGCAGTCACCTAGGGGTAGCGGGAGTTAACGAGCAGTACTTC,CASSHLGVAGVNEQYF
TRBJ1-1,few,TRBD1,TRBV10-3,TGTGCCATCAGTGAATTCCAGACAGGGCACACTGAAGCTTTCTTT,CAISEFQTGHTEAFF
TRBJ2-5,many,-,TRBV18,TGTGCCAGCTCCGCCGGGGACTCTAAGCAAGAGACCCAGTACTTC,CASSAGDSKQETQYF
TRBJ1-1,-,TRBD1,TRBV19,TGTGCCAGTAGTATCCCCTTCCAGGGGGCTTTCACTGAAGCTTTCTTT,CASSIPFQGAFTEAFF
TRBJ2-1,many,TRBD1,TRBV4-1,TGCGCCAGCAGTCCTGCCCCGGGACAGAACTACAATGAGCAGTTCTTC,CASSPAPGQNYNEQFF
TRBJ2-7,many,-,TRBV5-6,TGTGCCAGCAGCCGGAGCCCAGGTTGGGTTGAGCAGTACTTC,CASSRSPGWVEQYF
TRBJ1-2,few,-,TRBV27,TGTGCCAGCAGTCCGTGGCCAGGGGCGACTGGCTACACCTTC,CASSPWPGATGYTF
TRBJ2-1,many,-,TRBV19,TGTGCCAGTAGTGCCGGGACCCACAATGAGCAGTTCTTC,CASSAGTHNEQFF
TRBJ2-7,-,-,TRBV29-1,TGCAGCGTTGAAGGGACAGCGAAATACGAGCAGTACTTC,CSVEGTAKYEQYF
TRBJ2-2,many,TRBD2,TRBV7-9,TGTGCCAGCAGCTCCGATAGCGGGGGGGCCGGGGAGCTGTTTTTT,CASSSDSGGAGELFF
TRBJ2-5,many,-,TRBV23-1,TGCCCCCTTGGGTCCGGCGGGGCCCAAGAGACCCAGTACTTC,CPLGSGGAQETQYF
TRBJ2-3,-,TRBD2,TRBV19,TGTGCCAGTAGTATAGATACCCGAGAGGCTAGCGGGGGCATCACAGATACGCAGTATTTT,CASSIDTREASGGITDTQYF
TRBJ2-2,many,TRBD1,TRBV2,TGTGCCAGCAGACCCGGGACAGGGGACACCGGGGAGCTGTTTTTT,CASRPGTGDTGELFF
TRBJ2-3,many,TRBD2,TRBV28,TGTGCCAGCAGTTTAATGAGGGCGGGAGCCACAGATACGCAGTATTTT,CASSLMRAGATDTQYF
TRBJ2-7,-,-,TRBV18,TGTGCCAGCTCACCACAGGACAACTCCTACGAGCAGTACTTC,CASSPQDNSYEQYF
TRBJ1-5,many,-,TRBV19,TGTGCCAGTAGTATGGGGGGCAATCAGCCCCAGCATTTT,CASSMGGNQPQHF
TRBJ2-5,many,TRBD2,TRBV20-1,TGCAGGGAACTGACTAGCGGTAGCCTTGAGACCCAGTACTTC,CRELTSGSLETQYF
TRBJ2-1,many,-,TRBV20-1,TGCAGTGCTAGAGATGGGGCATTCTTC,CSARDGAFF
TRBJ1-4,-,-,TRBV27,TGTGCCAGCAGTTCGACAGGACCAAAAGAAAAACTGTTTTTT,CASSSTGPKEKLFF
TRBJ1-5,few,TRBD1,TRBV27,TGTGCCAGCAGTTTATCGACAGGGGGAGGCAATCAGCCCCAGCATTTT,CASSLSTGGGNQPQHF
TRBJ2-3,few,-,TRBV11-3,TGTGCCAGCAGCCGAGACACTGCTAGCACAGATACGCAGTATTTT,CASSRDTASTDTQYF
TRBJ1-1,many,-,TRBV6-2/TRBV6-3,TGTGCCAGCAGTTACTCCGGGGACCCAAACACTGAAGCTTTCTTT,CASSYSGDPNTEAFF
TRBJ2-1,-,TRBD2,TRBV4-1,TGCGCCAGCAGCCAAGGAGCGGGGGGTGAATTTCTCCTCCGGCACAATGAGCAGTTCTTC,CASSQGAGGEFLLRHNEQFF